What follows are 4 T cell receptor beta chains derived from one specimen sequenced in a study of CD8 T cells in Susac syndrome. Random-hexamer reverse transcription was applied to roughly 0.5 to 1 ug RNA. TCRdb re-called the immunoSEQ multiplex PCR reads through MiXCR, storing one row per CDR3 protein. The sample lists approximately 180,000 distinct CDR3 sequences, more than 90% seen once, with approximately 0.088% in the top ten. Sequencing was carried out using CD4+ T cells from PBMCs. These TCRs come from a human donor with multiple sclerosis.

The V call is TRBV30, the J call TRBJ2-5, with D perhaps matching TRBD2 (6 bases). Trimming removed 1 base from V and 7 bases from J, with 13 bases in between. The V gene's germline CDR1 is GTSNPN and CDR2 SVGIG (reference sequence). This CDR3 is built from 13 residues. The CDR3, as DNA: TGTGCCTGGAGTGGTCCTCCCGGGGGGACCCAGTACTTC. This codes for CAWSGPPGGTQYF.

V gene TRBV3-1 combines with J gene TRBJ1-2, with 7 bases that match TRBD1. J was trimmed by 6 bases and V by 3 bases; bases with no gene match: 1. Germline CDR1 is LGHDT and CDR2 is YNNKEL (reference sequence). The length of the CDR3 is 12 residues. The chain's CDR3 is CASSQTGNGYTF. CDR3 DNA: TGTGCCAGCAGCCAGACAGGGAATGGCTACACCTTC.

The V gene is TRBV3-1, the J gene TRBJ2-7; TRBD2 is a possible D gene (6 bases). CDR3 length equals 13 residues. The V and J ends lost 2 bases and 4 bases respectively, with 9 bases between them. The germline V gene encodes CDR1 LGHDT and CDR2 YNNKEL (reference sequence). The DNA for the CDR3 is TGTGCCAGCAGCCAACGGGGGAGTTACGAGCAGTACTTC. Protein sequence: CASSQRGSYEQYF.

Details on this clonotype: A junction boundary mismatches the germline segment, possibly from a read error. The chain employs TRBV20-1 and TRBJ2-1; D unclear. Germline-derived CDR1 and CDR2 are DFQATT and SNEGSKA (reference sequence). The CDR3 runs to 14 residues. The CDR3 loop reads CSAGDPSSYNEQFF. In nucleotides, the CDR3 is TGCAGTGCTGGAGACCCAAGCTCCTACAATGAGCAGTTCTTC.